This is a list of T cell receptor beta chains from one sample in a study of T cells in Graves' hyperthyroidism and ophthalmopathy. One entry per CDR3 protein results from TCRdb running MiXCR on the multiplex PCR reads. The repertoire consists of hundreds of thousands of distinct CDR3 sequences, with approximately 36% occurring once and the leading ten covering around 29%. The sequencing sample was made of blood. The receptor source for this set is a woman in her 40s with Graves' hyperthyroidism. Both conserved end residues are part of each CDR3. The order of the fields is V gene, CDR3 protein.

TRBV19	CASTPLGRDQPQHF
TRBV10-1	CASSESSGPAYGYTF
TRBV7-9	CASSLRQGYGYTF
TRBV20-1	CSAQEGGGGYTF
TRBV5-6	CASSLVGWGGTEAFF
TRBV7-9	CASSLGREATFSETQYF
TRBV20-1	CSARMGYGQPQHF
TRBV10-2	CASSESTGSGTLSGANVLTF
TRBV12-3/TRBV12-4	CASSFGDGHYEQYF
TRBV5-4	CASSLEAAGSEAFF
TRBV20-1	CSARDKGRGNQPQHF
TRBV28	CASSLGDWLETQYF
TRBV20-1	CSAKKGPEAEGYTF
TRBV6-6	CASSSHPLSGNTIYF
TRBV7-8	CASSLTPGLHQPQHF
TRBV20-1	CSARRGTVSYEQYF
TRBV20-1	CSASPGTVDSEKLFF
TRBV10-3	CAITAGSVTNTGELFF
TRBV19	CASSIQADRDGVAQYF
TRBV25-1	CASSEGTGEKLFF
TRBV4-1	CASRLARDRRETQYF
TRBV25-1	CASRDPGSGETQYF
TRBV4-2	CASSQDLSRDTGELFF
TRBV25-1	CASRAVSYGYTF
TRBV7-9	CASSQDSSGSYNSPLHF
TRBV5-5	CASSGADNSPLHF
TRBV28	CASSLAGTRGYGGYTF
TRBV29-1	CSVEGTGFYTF
TRBV7-2	CASSLVSGMANYGYTF
TRBV10-3	CAISSRDRDGELFF
TRBV10-3	CAISERRRTTNEKLFF
TRBV7-2	CASSARDRKEEQYF
TRBV7-9	CASSLRGTGRNSPLHF
TRBV3-1	CASSTTGLGEQYF
TRBV5-1	CASSLNPGRDEQYF
TRBV6-5	CASGIRWGTEAFF
TRBV19	CASSIGHRWDETQYF
TRBV7-7	CASSSRIGANTGELFF
TRBV12-3/TRBV12-4	CASTTGRQETQYF
TRBV4-2	CASSQKLAGTEQYF
TRBV19	CASSEDRQETQYF
TRBV7-2	CASSLVGQGSGNTIYF
TRBV6-5	CASRNRPSGSYEQYF
TRBV15	CATSTIDRSGKKAFF
TRBV9	CASSVAGGNDEQYF
TRBV24-1	CAKPQYSIDWFNYGYTF
TRBV25-1	CASSRPARETQYF
TRBV10-1	CASKGDLGGRAFF
TRBV5-4	CASSPFTLGDTEAFF
TRBV5-8	CASSSLTGGLNQPQHF
TRBV7-8	CASSLASYRDEQYF
TRBV12-5	CASGTGQVLAGELFF
TRBV6-5	CASSNRGRGTEAFF
TRBV19	CASIRAGGEAFF
TRBV28	CASSLGGQGVKTQYF
TRBV10-3	CAISVKKGESPLHF
TRBV14	CASSPRGPGPGDYGYTF
TRBV5-1	CASHRVGNYGYTF
TRBV29-1	CSVEVWGEGRGYTF